The 17 T cell receptor beta chains below were found in one sample sequenced in a study of cytomegalovirus exposure and HLA in healthy donors. The PCR was carried out with 60 Vbeta primers and 13 Jbeta primers. Sequencing used immunoSEQ multiplex PCR; TCRdb keeps in-frame clones, though not all of them. The sample has around 180,000 clones, about 80% seen once. The material sequenced was PBMCs. The receptor source for this set is a woman between 40 and 55 years old in good health and CMV-seronegative.

The chain has TRBV4-1 and TRBJ1-5; 7 nucleotides match TRBD1. The CDR3 runs 16 residues. With V trimmed by 3 bases and J by 3 bases, 8 bases remained unmatched. Looked up from germline, CDR1 is MGHRA and CDR2 is YSYEKL. The CDR3 coding sequence is TGCGCCAGCAGCCAGGTCCCGGGACAGAACAATCAGCCCCAGCATTTT. Its protein product is CASSQVPGQNNQPQHF.

The chain uses TRBV6-5 and TRBJ2-7; 8 positions match TRBD2. Germline trimming cut 6 bases from V and 1 base from J; bases unmatched to any gene: 8. This CDR3 is 15 amino acids long. The germline V gene encodes CDR1 MNHEY and CDR2 SVGAGI. CDR3 in amino acids: CASRRGGYSSYEQYF. DNA of the CDR3: TGTGCCAGCAGACGGGGGGGGTACTCGTCCTACGAGCAGTACTTC.

The rearrangement uses TRBV28 and TRBJ2-7; 8 bases map to TRBD1. The length of the CDR3 is 14 residues. With 4 bases clipped from V and 0 bases from J, the junction kept 2 bases outside the gene matches. Germline CDR1 MDHEN, CDR2 SYDVKM. The CDR3 DNA reads as TGTGCCAGCAGTTACAGGGGGGTCTCCTACGAGCAGTACTTC. This encodes CASSYRGVSYEQYF.

The chain carries TRBV9 and TRBJ1-6; 8 nucleotides match TRBD1. This CDR3 comprises 16 residues. Germline V gene sequence: CDR1 SGDLS, CDR2 YYNGEE. V trimming: 1 base; J trimming: 6 bases; junction bases outside the gene matches: 6. The CDR3 region has the DNA TGTGCCAGCAGCGTAAGGGGACAGGTGATTAATTCACCCCTCCACTTT. Translated: CASSVRGQVINSPLHF.

This clone was seen only a few times. The chain couples TRBV5-4 to TRBJ2-1, with D tentatively TRBD1 (6 bases). CDR1 is SGHNT and CDR2 is YYREEE in the germline V gene (reference sequence). Trimming shortened V by 2 bases and J by 13 bases, and 10 bases separated the two germline ends. CDR3 length: 11 amino acids. The CDR3 DNA follows: TGTGCCAGCAGCTTCAGACAGGAACAGTTCTTC. Its protein is CASSFRQEQFF.

The chain recombines TRBV5-1 with TRBJ1-1; 9 nucleotides agree with TRBD1. The germline gives CDR1 SGHRS, CDR2 YFSETQ. Germline trimming cut 3 bases from V and 13 bases from J; bases unmatched to any gene: 7. There are 12 residues in the CDR3. The CDR3 protein is CASSWAGQGFFF. CDR3 coding DNA: TGCGCCAGCAGCTGGGCGGGACAGGGATTTTTCTTT.

The chain recombines TRBV10-3 with TRBJ2-1; D may be TRBD2 (5 bases). Germline V gene sequence: CDR1 ENHRY, CDR2 SYGVKD. V was pared by 4 bases and J by 3 bases, with 13 bases between. The CDR3 is made up of 15 amino acids. CDR3 coding DNA: TGTGCCATCAGTGCAAGCGGACCTAACTACAATGAGCAGTTCTTC. It codes for CAISASGPNYNEQFF.

This chain uses TRBV11-3 with TRBJ1-1, with D perhaps matching TRBD1 (6 bases). V was trimmed by 3 bases and J by 0 bases, leaving 8 bases between them. CDR1 is SGHNT, CDR2 YENEEA, per germline. This CDR3 spans 14 amino acids. The CDR3 nucleotides read TGTGCCAGCAGCTTGACAGGTTTGAACACTGAAGCTTTCTTT. Its protein is CASSLTGLNTEAFF.

Only a few counts were recorded for this clone. The chain links TRBV29-1 to TRBJ1-1; D is undetermined. Per the germline V gene, CDR1 is SQVTM and CDR2 is ANQGSEA. This CDR3 has 16 amino acids. V lost 6 bases and J lost 3, with 23 bases in between. For the CDR3, the DNA is TGCAGCGTCGAGGGAGTCGCGTCCCCATCGGACACTGAAGCTTTCTTT. It codes for CSVEGVASPSDTEAFF.

This rearrangement joins TRBV11-2 to TRBJ2-2; 14 bases line up with TRBD2. Germline CDR1 reads SGHAT; CDR2 reads FQNNGV. This CDR3 comprises 16 residues. V lost 5 bases and J lost 6; bases outside the gene matches: 5. CDR3 DNA: TGTGCCAGCAGCCCCCGACTAGCGGGAGGGGCCGGGGAGCTGTTTTTT. Its protein is CASSPRLAGGAGELFF.

The rearrangement uses TRBV18 and TRBJ1-2, with D unclear. The CDR3 spans 12 residues. Germline values: CDR1 KGHSH, CDR2 LQKENI. Trimming cost V 4 bases and J 5 bases, with 8 bases left between them. The CDR3 DNA reads as TGTGCCAGCTCACTCGAGCCGTATGGCTACACCTTC. Its translation: CASSLEPYGYTF.

The chain carries TRBV7-9 and TRBJ2-7; TRBD2 might be the D (6 bases). The CDR3 loop spans 14 amino acids. The germline gives CDR1 SEHNR, CDR2 FQNEAQ (reference sequence). V was pared by 0 bases and J by 3 bases, with 9 bases between. The CDR3 coding sequence is TGTGCCAGCAGCTTAGCGGGAGGCATCTACGAGCAGTACGTC. The encoded protein is CASSLAGGIYEQYV.

The CDR3 DNA reads as TGTGCCAGCAGCTTAATAAACACCGGGGAGCTGTTTTTT. Translation: CASSLINTGELFF. V is TRBV5-8 and J is TRBJ2-2; D is undetermined. The CDR3 runs to 13 residues. Germline CDR1 is SGHTS and CDR2 is YDEGEE. Trimming took off 2 bases at V and 2 bases at J, with 4 bases between the two ends.

The chain uses TRBV9 and TRBJ2-3, with D perhaps TRBD2 (5 bases). V was cut by 0 bases and J by 8 bases, with 10 bases left in between. This CDR3 spans 13 amino acids. Germline CDR1 and CDR2: SGDLS and YYNGEE. CDR3 residues: CASSVALGGTQYF. The CDR3 nucleotides read TGTGCCAGCAGCGTAGCTCTAGGAGGTACGCAGTATTTT.

The chain is built from TRBV7-2 and TRBJ2-1; TRBD1 is a possible D gene (6 bases). Trimming cost V 3 bases and J 8 bases, with 11 bases left between them. Per the germline V gene, CDR1 is SGHTA and CDR2 is FQGNSA. The CDR3 consists of 13 residues. CDR3 sequence (DNA): TGTGCCAGCAGCTTCTACAGGGACCATGAGCAGTTCTTC. Amino acids: CASSFYRDHEQFF.

V usage is TRBV6-5 and J usage is TRBJ1-4; D is possibly TRBD1 (6 bases). CDR1 MNHEY and CDR2 SVGAGI come from the germline V gene. The CDR3 contains 14 residues. V was clipped by 5 bases and J by 8 bases, with 15 bases between them. The CDR3 sequence: CASSKQGLGEKLFF. The CDR3 DNA is TGTGCCAGCAGTAAACAGGGCCTTGGGGAAAAACTGTTTTTT.

This clone was detected a few times. The chain links TRBV7-9 to TRBJ1-2; TRBD1 is a possible D gene (6 bases). The CDR3 consists of 13 residues. Germline V gene lookup returns CDR1 SEHNR and CDR2 FQNEAQ (reference sequence). Trimming shortened V by 0 bases and J by 5 bases, and 7 bases separated the two germline ends. CDR3 residues: CASSLATGYGYTF. The CDR3, as DNA: TGTGCCAGCAGCTTAGCAACAGGGTATGGCTACACCTTC.